This T cell receptor (beta chain) was recorded in a study of blood T cell repertoires in COVID-19. In the study overall: In each case, the material was cDNA or gDNA derived from T cells, B-cell-depleted T cells, or PBMCs.

This clone was counted a few times. Sequencing used immunoSEQ multiplex PCR; TCRdb keeps in-frame clones, though not all of them. The sample carries roughly 84,000 clones, 85% recorded once. CDR3 length: 16 amino acids. Trimming shortened V by 3 bases and J by 3 bases, and 13 bases separated the two germline ends. From germline, CDR1 is KGHDR and CDR2 SFDVKD. The TCR originated in a man at least 80 years old with active or convalescent COVID-19. The chain couples TRBV24-1 to TRBJ2-2; perhaps TRBD2 as D (5 bases). Source material: peripheral blood. The CDR3 DNA reads as TGTGCCACCAGTGATCCGAGGGTAGGTGACACCGGGGAGCTGTTTTTT. Amino acids: CATSDPRVGDTGELFF.